The source of this T cell receptor beta chain is a study of T cell repertoires in cytomegalovirus infection. V lost 0 bases, J lost 7 bases, and 16 bases lay in between. Germline CDR1 and CDR2: MNHEY and SVGEGT. The CDR3 is 16 amino acids. MiXCR, applied by TCRdb to the reads, yields one record per CDR3 protein. Among roughly 600,000 distinct CDR3 sequences listed, roughly 24% were seen once. This rearrangement joins TRBV6-2 or TRBV6-3 to TRBJ2-1; TRBD1 or TRBD2 may be the D gene (6 bases each). Material: CD8+ T cells from PBMCs. The source of this sequence is a human donor in good health (CMV status not recorded). Some clones in this sample may be carry-over from other donors' samples. The CDR3 nucleotides read TGTGCCAGCAGTTACTCGACACGGGGGCGTTGGAATGAGCAGTTCTTC. This translates into CASSYSTRGRWNEQFF.